Given below is one T cell receptor beta chain in context. Its antigen is currently unknown. The library was made from cDNA and included unique molecular identifiers. MiXCR, run by TCRdb on the PCR reads, gives a single entry per CDR3 protein. The sample lists about half a million distinct CDR3 sequences, roughly 45% seen once, with 9% to 14% in the top ten. With V trimmed by 6 bases and J by 0 bases, 3 bases remained unmatched. The CDR3 consists of 14 residues. The data stem from a study of post-analysis software for immune sequencing data. Study-wide points: Higher frequency in patients than in controls was seen for five TRBV segments, with TRBV5-6, TRBV5-1 and TRBV20-1 among them. Diversity measured as normalized Chao1 was significantly lower in multiple sclerosis patients than in controls.

The receptor was derived from a girl aged 5-17 years with multiple sclerosis. The chain links TRBV12-3 or TRBV12-4 to TRBJ2-7; 9 positions agree with TRBD2. Specimen: blood. Written as DNA, the CDR3 is TGTGCCAGCAGCAATAGCGGGAGCTCCTACGAGCAGTACTTC. Protein product: CASSNSGSSYEQYF.